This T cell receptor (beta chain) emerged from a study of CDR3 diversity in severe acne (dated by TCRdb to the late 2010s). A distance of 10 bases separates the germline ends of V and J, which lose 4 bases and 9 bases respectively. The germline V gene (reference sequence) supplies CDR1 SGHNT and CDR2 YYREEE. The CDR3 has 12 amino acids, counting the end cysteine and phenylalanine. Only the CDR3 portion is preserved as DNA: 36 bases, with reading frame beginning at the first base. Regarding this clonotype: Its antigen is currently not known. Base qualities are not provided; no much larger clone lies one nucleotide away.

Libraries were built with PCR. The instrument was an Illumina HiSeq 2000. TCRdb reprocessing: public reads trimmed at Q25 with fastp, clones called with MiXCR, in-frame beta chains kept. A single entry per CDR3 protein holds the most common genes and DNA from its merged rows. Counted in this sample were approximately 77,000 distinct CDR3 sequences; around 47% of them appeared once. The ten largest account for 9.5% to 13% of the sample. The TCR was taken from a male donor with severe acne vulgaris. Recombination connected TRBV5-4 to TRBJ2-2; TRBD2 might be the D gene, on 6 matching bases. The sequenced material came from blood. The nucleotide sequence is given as TGTGCCAGCAGCCCTGGGGGGTGGGAGCTGTTTTTT. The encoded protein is CASSPGGWELFF.